This paragraph covers one TCR beta chain sequence. No antigen is known for it. TCRdb independently ran MiXCR on the reads; one entry per CDR3 protein. The sample carries 150,000 or so distinct CDR3 sequences, around 32% recorded once. This sample was included in a study of T cell repertoires in cytomegalovirus infection. Looking at the study overall: The study used recently identified HLA-C-restricted and well-studied HLA-B-restricted CMV epitopes. Public TCR beta signatures were indicative of both CMV infection and a matching HLA type. General observations from the study: HLA-C-restricted TCR beta clonotypes specific for CMV led the ex vivo response.

CDR1 is MGHRA and CDR2 is YSYEKL in the germline V gene. This CDR3 comprises 13 residues. Trimming pared 1 base from V and 3 bases from J, leaving 6 bases between. This clonotype was sampled from a human donor in good health (CMV status not recorded). Some clones in this sample may be carry-over from other donors' samples. The chain employs TRBV4-1 and TRBJ1-1, with no clear D. The sequencing here drew on CD8+ T cells from cultured PBMCs, taken from culture after CMV antigen stimulation. The CDR3 loop is CASSQGEDTEAFF. In DNA, the CDR3 is TGCGCCAGCAGCCAAGGGGAGGACACTGAAGCTTTCTTT.